This T cell receptor (beta chain) came from a study of cytomegalovirus exposure and HLA in healthy donors. Study at large: The Caucasian-associated ancestry cluster held roughly 84% of a few hundred genotyped donors. Study results and caveats: For TCR beta chains, V- and J-gene trimming was later linked to a missense DCLRE1C variant.

The PCR used 60 Vbeta and 13 Jbeta primers. This table comes from immunoSEQ multiplex PCR, and its TCRdb copy is limited to in-frame clones, with some not included. Among 120,000 or so clones listed, around 75% were seen once. This clone appeared once. What it recognizes is unknown. Germline values: CDR1 MDHEN, CDR2 SYDVKM. The CDR3 contains 13 residues. V was pared by 5 bases and J by 4 bases, with 2 bases of the junction left unmatched. Sequenced input: PBMCs. The chain uses TRBV28 and TRBJ2-1, with TRBD2 identical over 7 bases. This TCR was sampled from a woman in her forties or fifties in good health and CMV-seronegative. The CDR3 nucleotides are TGTGCCAGCAGTCTAGCGGAGTACAATGAGCAGTTCTTC. Amino acids: CASSLAEYNEQFF.